This T cell receptor beta chain was captured in a study of T cells in Graves' hyperthyroidism and ophthalmopathy. Amplified TCR beta CDR3 regions derived from RNA transcripts. First-round RT-PCR of the TCR CDR3 relied on the HTBI primer set. Using its own MiXCR run on the multiplex PCR reads, TCRdb lists one record per CDR3 protein. The sample holds about 570,000 distinct CDR3 sequences, about 43% seen once. Clinical symptoms, serum thyroxine, TRAb, thyroid ultrasound and orbital computed tomography established diagnosis. Sequencing was done on a sample of peripheral blood or thyroid tissue (not recorded which). This TCR was sampled from an adult woman with Graves' disease, either hyperthyroidism or ophthalmopathy (not recorded which).

Written as DNA, the CDR3 is TGCGCCAGCAGCTTGGTCGTCGGCGGACGTGCTAATGAAAAACTGTTTTTT. Encoded protein: CASSLVVGGRANEKLFF. The V gene is TRBV5-1, the J gene TRBJ1-4; D gene unclear. V was cut by 0 bases and J by 3 bases, with 15 bases left in between. Germline V gene lookup returns CDR1 SGHRS and CDR2 YFSETQ. The CDR3 is made up of 17 amino acids.